A single sample is the source of the 13 T cell receptor beta chains below, sequenced in a study of cytomegalovirus exposure and HLA in healthy donors. PCR involved 60 Vbeta and 13 Jbeta primers. Using immunoSEQ multiplex PCR, the repertoire was profiled, and TCRdb retains in-frame clones only, with some absent. The data contain some 90,000 clones, under 85% of them singletons. Sequencing was carried out using PBMCs. Receptor source: a female donor in good health and CMV-seropositive.

The rearrangement joins TRBV7-2 to TRBJ2-3, with 11 bases that match TRBD2. This CDR3 spans 15 amino acids. Trimming at V came to 2 bases and at J to 5 bases, leaving 3 bases not matched to a gene. Germline-derived CDR1 and CDR2 are SGHTA and FQGNSA. CDR3 residues: CASSLTGLAGDTQYF. As DNA, the CDR3 is TGTGCCAGCAGCTTAACCGGACTAGCGGGAGATACGCAGTATTTT.

The chain uses TRBV10-1 and TRBJ1-1, with 8 bases that match TRBD1. The CDR3 loop spans 14 amino acids. Germline V gene data show CDR1 as WNHNN and CDR2 as SYGVQD (reference sequence). After removal of 4 bases from V and 0 bases from J, the junction contained 1 base not matched to a gene. This CDR3 reads CASSGDRLNTEAFF. In nucleotides, the CDR3 is TGCGCCAGCAGTGGGGACAGGCTGAACACTGAAGCTTTCTTT.

V usage is TRBV28 and J usage is TRBJ2-7; weak D call: TRBD1 (5 bases). The CDR3 consists of 13 residues. CDR1 and CDR2 (germline): MDHEN, SYDVKM. V dropped 5 bases and J dropped 5 bases, with 13 bases sitting between them. The DNA for the CDR3 is TGTGCCAGCAGTCACCCGACAGTCCACGAGCAGTACTTC. It specifies CASSHPTVHEQYF.

This rearrangement joins TRBV27 to TRBJ1-1; D may be TRBD1 (6 bases). Trimming left V 8 bases short and J 2 bases short, with 15 bases between. The CDR3 spans 14 residues. CDR1 MNHEY and CDR2 SMNVEV come from the germline V gene (reference sequence). CDR3 region: CASRTDRNNTEAFF. The CDR3 nucleotides are TGTGCCAGCCGGACAGACAGAAACAACACTGAAGCTTTCTTT.

The chain combines TRBV30 with TRBJ1-2, with 7 bases fitting TRBD1. CDR3 length: 13 amino acids. CDR1 and CDR2 from the germline V gene are GTSNPN and SVGIG (reference sequence). The V segment lost 1 base and the J segment 3 bases; nucleotides outside the gene matches: 2. This CDR3 reads CAWSGDSDYGYTF. In nucleotides, the CDR3 is TGTGCCTGGAGTGGGGACAGCGACTATGGCTACACCTTC.

V is TRBV7-9 and J is TRBJ1-1; a weak D match, TRBD1 (5 bases). The CDR3 has 12 amino acids. The germline gives CDR1 SEHNR, CDR2 FQNEAQ (reference sequence). V lost 7 bases and J 8 bases, leaving 14 bases between the germline ends. CDR3 sequence: CASTPVGAEAFF. As DNA, the CDR3 is TGTGCCAGCACCCCGGTTGGGGCCGAAGCTTTCTTT.

The chain couples TRBV6-5 to TRBJ1-4; 10 bases line up with TRBD1. Germline V CDR1 and CDR2: MNHEY, SVGAGI. V shed 4 bases, J shed 8 bases, and the junction held 7 bases outside the gene matches. The CDR3 is 15 residues long. Here the CDR3 reads CASSWRTGGVEKLFF. CDR3 bases: TGTGCCAGCAGTTGGAGGACAGGGGGGGTGGAAAAACTGTTTTTT.

The chain has TRBV6-5 and TRBJ1-2; TRBD1 is a possible D gene (6 bases). This CDR3 is 14 amino acids long. The germline gives CDR1 MNHEY, CDR2 SVGAGI. V lost 7 bases and J lost 8, with 20 bases in between. CDR3 coding DNA: TGTGCCAGCACCCGCGGGGGCAGGGTCGACGGCTACACCTTC. Its translation is CASTRGGRVDGYTF.

The CDR3 is CSVFPPFGNQPQHF. The DNA for the CDR3 is TGCAGCGTTTTTCCCCCTTTTGGCAATCAGCCCCAGCATTTT. The chain joins TRBV29-1 to TRBJ1-5, with no clear D. Trimming removed 5 bases from V and 2 bases from J, with 13 bases in between. Germline V CDR1 and CDR2: SQVTM, ANQGSEA. The CDR3 is made up of 14 amino acids.

The chain recombines TRBV5-4 with TRBJ2-3, with 9 bases fitting TRBD2. The CDR3 spans 18 residues. Germline CDR1 is SGHNT and CDR2 is YYREEE (reference sequence). V shed 3 bases and J 0 bases; nucleotides not matched to a gene: 11. CDR3 DNA: TGTGCCAGCAGCTCACCGAGGGCGGGGGGGCCGAGCACAGATACGCAGTATTTT. Translating it yields CASSSPRAGGPSTDTQYF.

The chain employs TRBV19 and TRBJ2-7; 10 bases align to TRBD1. The CDR3 is 15 residues long. Germline-derived CDR1 and CDR2 are LNHDA and SQIVND (reference sequence). The V gene end was trimmed by 3 bases and the J gene end by 2 bases; junction bases not matched to a gene: 4. CDR3 nucleotide sequence: TGTGCCAGTAGTATTGTGGACAGGGGGGCCTACGAGCAGTACTTC. Amino acids: CASSIVDRGAYEQYF.

This clone was seen a single time. V is TRBV6-6 and J is TRBJ1-2; 7 positions agree with TRBD1. The germline gives CDR1 MNHNY, CDR2 SVGAGI (reference sequence). This CDR3 contains 14 residues. V lost 6 bases, J lost 8 bases, and 12 bases stayed unmatched. The DNA of the CDR3 is TGTGCCAGCAGCCAACTCGGTCAGGGGGACGGCTACACCTTC. Protein sequence: CASSQLGQGDGYTF.

This clone was counted only a few times. The chain carries TRBV10-3 and TRBJ2-1; D might be TRBD2 (6 bases). Germline V lookup: CDR1 ENHRY, CDR2 SYGVKD. The V end lost 3 bases, the J end lost 5 bases, and 14 bases lay between the germline ends. The CDR3 sequence is 15 residues long. This CDR3 reads CAISDPESGDNEQFF. CDR3 DNA: TGTGCCATCAGTGATCCCGAGTCGGGGGACAATGAGCAGTTCTTC.